This T cell receptor beta chain was captured in a study of blood T cell repertoires in COVID-19. The CDR3 has 17 residues. V lost 3 bases, J lost 3 bases, and 12 bases stayed unmatched. Germline-derived CDR1 and CDR2 are GTSNPN and SVGIG (reference sequence). Under the authors' procedure: The authors estimated nucleated cell counts from reference gene primer amplification. Here immunoSEQ multiplex PCR was the method, and the copy in TCRdb shows in-frame clones only, minus some. The DNA gave D and trimming, while V, J and clone size come from that table. The data show 70,000 to 95,000 clones, approximately 92% seen once.

Sequences were obtained from peripheral blood. V usage is TRBV30 and J usage is TRBJ2-2; TRBD1 matches 8 bases. The sequence was obtained from a woman aged 60 to 75 with active COVID-19. In DNA, the CDR3 is TGTGCCTGGAGGCGCACCGACAGGGGAATTTACACCGGGGAGCTGTTTTTT. It yields the protein CAWRRTDRGIYTGELFF.